This T cell receptor (beta chain) derives from a study of blood T cell repertoires in COVID-19. Study background: The samples span acute and convalescent COVID-19 from the United States, Italy and Spain. T cells, B-cell-depleted T cells, or PBMCs supplied cDNA or gDNA.

Under the authors' procedure: Amplification of reference gene primers provided the estimated nucleated cell counts. Assay: immunoSEQ multiplex PCR; the TCRdb copy retains only in-frame clones and omits some. The V and J calls and clone size are taken from that table; D and trimming were inferred from the DNA. The sample records 250,000 to 350,000 clones, roughly 90% being singletons. Trimming left V 6 bases short and J 1 base short, with 17 bases between. The length of the CDR3 is 16 residues. CDR1 and CDR2 from the germline V gene are SGHTA and FQGNSA. Sequenced: peripheral blood. The chain is built from TRBV7-2 and TRBJ2-3; tentative D call: TRBD1 (7 bases). This clonotype was sampled from a woman aged 55-70 years with acute or convalescent COVID-19. The CDR3 bases are TGTGCCAGCAGTTTTAAGCAGGGGGGAGGCACAGATACGCAGTATTTT. This translates into CASSFKQGGGTDTQYF.